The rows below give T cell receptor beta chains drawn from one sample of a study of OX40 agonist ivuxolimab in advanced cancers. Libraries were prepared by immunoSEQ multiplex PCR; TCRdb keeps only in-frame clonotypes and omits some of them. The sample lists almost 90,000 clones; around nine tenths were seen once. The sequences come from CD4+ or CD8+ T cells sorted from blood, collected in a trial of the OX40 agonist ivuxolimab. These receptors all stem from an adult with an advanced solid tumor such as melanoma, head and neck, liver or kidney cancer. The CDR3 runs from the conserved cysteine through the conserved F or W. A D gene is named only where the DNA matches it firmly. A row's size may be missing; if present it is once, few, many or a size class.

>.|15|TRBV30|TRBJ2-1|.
CAWTPGTGGGNEQFF
TGTGCCTGGACCCCGGGCACCGGCGGTGGCAATGAGCAGTTCTTC
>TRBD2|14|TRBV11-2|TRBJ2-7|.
CASSVAGVTYEQYF
TGTGCCAGCAGCGTTGCGGGAGTAACCTACGAGCAGTACTTC
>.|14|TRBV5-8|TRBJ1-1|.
CASRIGLRNAEAFF
TGTGCCAGCAGGATAGGGCTTCGGAACGCGGAAGCTTTCTTT
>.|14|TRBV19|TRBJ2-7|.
CASTPRAGSDEQYF
TGTGCCAGTACCCCCCGGGCAGGGAGTGACGAGCAGTACTTC
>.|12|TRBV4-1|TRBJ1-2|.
CASSQDPHYYTF
TGCGCCAGCAGCCAAGATCCCCATTATTACACCTTC
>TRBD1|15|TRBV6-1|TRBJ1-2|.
CATQPAGQGDYGYTF
TGTGCCACTCAACCGGCGGGACAGGGTGACTATGGCTACACCTTC
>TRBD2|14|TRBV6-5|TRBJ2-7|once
CASTRTSGTYEQYF
TGTGCCAGCACTAGGACTAGCGGCACCTACGAGCAGTACTTC
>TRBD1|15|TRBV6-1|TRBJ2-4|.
CASYDRGHAKNIQYF
TGTGCCAGCTATGACAGGGGGCACGCCAAAAACATTCAGTACTTC
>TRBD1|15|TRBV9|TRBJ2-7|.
CASSVGGQGVYEQYF
TGTGCCAGCAGCGTAGGGGGACAGGGAGTATACGAGCAGTACTTC
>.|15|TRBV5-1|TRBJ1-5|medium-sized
CASSFGDGDSQPQHF
TGCGCCAGCAGCTTTGGGGACGGCGATAGTCAGCCCCAGCATTTT
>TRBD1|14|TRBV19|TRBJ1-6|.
CASRGVTGDSPLHF
TGTGCCAGTAGAGGGGTTACAGGGGATTCACCCCTCCACTTT
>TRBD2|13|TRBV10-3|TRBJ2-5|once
CAIRSGRGETQYF
TGTGCCATCCGGAGCGGGAGGGGGGAGACCCAGTACTTC
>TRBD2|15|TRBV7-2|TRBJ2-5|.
CASSLTSGGQETQYF
TGTGCCAGCAGCCTCACTAGCGGGGGCCAAGAGACCCAGTACTTC
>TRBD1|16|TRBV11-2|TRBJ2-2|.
CASSRGQGMRSGELFF
TGTGCCAGCAGCAGAGGACAGGGGATGAGGTCCGGGGAGCTGTTTTTT
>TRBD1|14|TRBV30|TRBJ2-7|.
CAWSGTGGIYEQYF
TGTGCCTGGAGTGGGACAGGGGGCATCTACGAGCAGTACTTC
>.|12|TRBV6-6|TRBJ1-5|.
CASSLDGQPQHF
TGTGCCAGCAGCCTGGACGGTCAGCCCCAGCATTTT